The 31 T cell receptor beta chains listed next were all sequenced from one sample in a study of early stage breast cancer tumors. The protocol was immunoSEQ multiplex PCR, while the TCRdb copy is restricted to in-frame clones and leaves out a portion. The sample includes approximately 70,000 clones, 80% of them seen just once. The sequencing input was blood. These receptor sequences come from a person aged 35-50 years with breast cancer.

The gene calls are TRBV10-3 and TRBJ2-1; 11 bases align to TRBD2. Germline V gene sequence: CDR1 ENHRY, CDR2 SYGVKD. With V trimmed by 3 bases and J by 9 bases, 4 bases remained unmatched. There are 14 residues in the CDR3. CDR3 in amino acids: CAISDLAGGSEQFF. DNA for the CDR3: TGTGCCATCAGTGACCTAGCGGGAGGCTCTGAGCAGTTCTTC.

The chain uses TRBV19 and TRBJ2-4; 9 nucleotides match TRBD1. Germline-derived CDR1 and CDR2 are LNHDA and SQIVND (reference sequence). V dropped 2 bases and J dropped 5; count of bases not matched to a gene: 4. There are 15 residues in the CDR3. For the CDR3, the DNA is TGTGCCAGTAGTATATCGGGACAGGGAGAAAACATTCAGTACTTC. It specifies CASSISGQGENIQYF.

The chain combines TRBV5-4 with TRBJ2-3; 10 nucleotides agree with TRBD2. CDR3 length: 18 amino acids. Germline CDR1 reads SGHNT; CDR2 reads YYREEE (reference sequence). V shed 0 bases and J 4 bases; nucleotides not matched to a gene: 11. The CDR3: CASSLGGWASGSADTQYF. The DNA of the CDR3 is TGTGCCAGCAGCTTGGGAGGTTGGGCTAGCGGGAGCGCAGATACGCAGTATTTT.

The V call is TRBV15, the J call TRBJ2-3; tentatively, D is TRBD1 or TRBD2 (5 bases each). V gave up 0 bases and J gave up 7 bases, with 14 bases separating them. Germline CDR1 reads LNHNV; CDR2 reads YYDKDF (reference sequence). The CDR3 has 15 amino acids. The CDR3 nucleotides are TGTGCCACCAGCAGAGATCGTGAGGGGCCGAATACGCAGTATTTT. This sequence encodes CATSRDREGPNTQYF. Combining the CDR3 with reference TRBV15 and TRBJ2-3 gives the whole variable domain DAMVIQNPRYQVTQFGKPVTLSCSQTLNHNVMYWYQQKSSQAPKLLFHYYDKDFNNEADTPDNFQSRRPNTSFCFLDIRSPGLGDTAMYLCATSRDREGPNTQYFGPGTRLTVL.

This clone is a singleton in its sample. V is TRBV18 and J is TRBJ1-1; D is unresolved. V was pared by 0 bases and J by 1 base, with 12 bases between. CDR3 size: 16 residues. CDR1 is KGHSH and CDR2 is LQKENI in the germline V gene. CDR3 residues: CASSPPRQPKNTEAFF. CDR3 nucleotide sequence: TGTGCCAGCTCACCACCTCGTCAGCCCAAGAACACTGAAGCTTTCTTT.

The chain uses TRBV7-9 and TRBJ1-1; possibly TRBD1 for D (6 bases). V was clipped by 1 base and J by 0 bases, with 9 bases between them. This CDR3 has 15 amino acids. Germline V gene sequence: CDR1 SEHNR, CDR2 FQNEAQ (reference sequence). The CDR3 reads CASSLGTAMNTEAFF. CDR3 sequence (DNA): TGTGCCAGCAGCTTAGGGACAGCAATGAACACTGAAGCTTTCTTT.

A few counts support this clone. The CDR3 loop reads CASTDFLRREQYF. CDR3 bases: TGTGCCAGCACCGATTTCCTCAGACGCGAGCAGTACTTC. The chain is built from TRBV27 and TRBJ2-7; D call uncertain. CDR3 length equals 13 residues. V lost 7 bases and J lost 6, with 16 bases in between. Germline-derived CDR1 and CDR2 are MNHEY and SMNVEV (reference sequence).

This clone came up once. CDR3 nucleotide sequence: TGTGCCAGCAGGTCGACAGGGGGCAACACTGAAGCTTTCTTT. This sequence encodes CASRSTGGNTEAFF. V gene TRBV6-1 combines with J gene TRBJ1-1, with 10 positions matching TRBD1. Germline lookup yields CDR1 MNHNS and CDR2 SASEGT. V was clipped by 6 bases and J by 2 bases; unmatched bases: 3. The CDR3 runs to 14 residues.

CDR3 coding DNA: TGTGCCAGCTCACCAGAAGATCATAGCGGGAGTCTGTCCGAGCAGTACTTC. Protein sequence: CASSPEDHSGSLSEQYF. The rearrangement uses TRBV18 and TRBJ2-7; 9 bases are a match to TRBD2. The CDR3 consists of 17 residues. Germline V gives CDR1 KGHSH, CDR2 LQKENI. The junction had 14 bases not matched to a gene; V was cut back by 2 bases and J by 6 bases.

The rearrangement joins TRBV6-1 to TRBJ1-5, with D uncertain. Germline CDR1 MNHNS, CDR2 SASEGT. Trimming shortened V by 4 bases and J by 3 bases, and 10 bases separated the two germline ends. CDR3 length: 14 residues. The chain's CDR3 is CASSGPIPNQPQHF. The CDR3 bases are TGTGCCAGCAGTGGTCCCATCCCCAATCAGCCCCAGCATTTT.

The chain is built from TRBV29-1 and TRBJ2-7; TRBD2 matches 10 bases. V dropped 4 bases and J dropped 3; count of bases not matched to a gene: 3. The germline gives CDR1 SQVTM, CDR2 ANQGSEA. The CDR3 runs 13 residues. The CDR3 spells CSVVGTSDYEQYF. The CDR3 bases are TGCAGCGTTGTTGGGACTAGCGACTACGAGCAGTACTTC.

The rearrangement uses TRBV28 and TRBJ2-1, with TRBD1 matching 8 bases. Germline V gene sequence: CDR1 MDHEN, CDR2 SYDVKM. With 1 base clipped from V and 9 bases from J, the junction kept 8 bases outside the gene matches. The CDR3 runs 15 residues. The chain's CDR3 is CASSLSDRVGSEQFF. The CDR3 DNA sequence: TGTGCCAGCAGTTTATCGGACAGGGTGGGCAGTGAGCAGTTCTTC.

This clone has just a few counts. The gene calls are TRBV7-8 and TRBJ1-1; TRBD1 agrees at 8 bases. The CDR3 extends over 15 amino acids. J gave up 1 base and V 2 bases, and 3 bases lay outside the gene matches. Germline V lookup: CDR1 SGHVS, CDR2 FQNEAQ. The CDR3 loop is CASSLQGATNTEAFF. CDR3 DNA: TGTGCCAGCAGCTTACAGGGGGCGACGAACACTGAAGCTTTCTTT.

This chain links TRBV27 with TRBJ2-7; 7 bases line up with TRBD2. The CDR3 extends over 15 amino acids. V trimming: 2 bases; J trimming: 6 bases; junction bases outside the gene matches: 10. Germline CDR1 is MNHEY and CDR2 is SMNVEV (reference sequence). The chain's CDR3 is CASSLGAGLIAEQYF. In DNA, the CDR3 is TGTGCCAGCAGTTTAGGAGCGGGATTGATCGCCGAGCAGTACTTC.

This chain links TRBV27 with TRBJ2-2, with 16 bases fitting TRBD2. Trimming cost V 8 bases and J 9 bases; bases outside gene matches: 6. CDR3 length: 15 amino acids. Germline V lookup: CDR1 MNHEY, CDR2 SMNVEV (reference sequence). CDR3 protein: CASSGTSGRGRELFF. The CDR3, as DNA: TGTGCCAGCTCTGGGACTAGCGGGAGGGGAAGGGAGCTGTTTTTT.

This clone was seen a handful of times. The rearrangement uses TRBV5-1 and TRBJ2-7; TRBD2 agrees at 14 bases. This CDR3 region has 15 residues. Germline values: CDR1 SGHRS, CDR2 YFSETQ. Losses at the gene ends were 2 bases for V and 7 bases for J; bases not matched to a gene: 5. CDR3 nucleotides: TGCGCCAGCAGCTTAGGACTAGCGGGAGGTGGTGAGCAGTACTTC. It encodes CASSLGLAGGGEQYF. The whole variable domain, filled in from reference TRBV5-1 and TRBJ2-7, reads KAGVTQTPRYLIKTRGQQVTLSCSPISGHRSVSWYQQTPGQGLQFLFEYFSETQRNKGNFPGRFSGRQFSNSRSEMNVSTLELGDSALYLCASSLGLAGGGEQYFGPGTRLTVT.

The genes are TRBV5-4 and TRBJ2-7; D gene ambiguous. Germline lookup yields CDR1 SGHNT and CDR2 YYREEE (reference sequence). The CDR3 totals 14 residues. The V end lost 2 bases, the J end lost 0 bases, and 9 bases lay between the germline ends. CDR3 residues: CASSFPGASYEQYF. In DNA form, the CDR3 reads TGTGCCAGCAGCTTCCCTGGCGCCTCCTACGAGCAGTACTTC.

The chain employs TRBV7-9 and TRBJ2-2; D is possibly TRBD2 (5 bases). The germline V gene encodes CDR1 SEHNR and CDR2 FQNEAQ (reference sequence). The CDR3 extends over 17 amino acids. Trimming shortened V by 5 bases and J by 3 bases, and 19 bases separated the two germline ends. CDR3 in amino acids: CASSPPGVEDYTGELFF. The CDR3 DNA follows: TGTGCCAGCAGCCCCCCCGGGGTGGAGGATTACACCGGGGAGCTGTTTTTT. Looking up the rest from reference TRBV7-9 and TRBJ2-2 gives the full variable domain: DTGVSQNPRHKITKRGQNVTFRCDPISEHNRLYWYRQTLGQGPEFLTYFQNEAQLEKSRLLSDRFSAERPKGSFSTLEIQRTEQGDSAMYLCASSPPGVEDYTGELFFGEGSRLTVL.

The rearrangement joins TRBV28 to TRBJ2-7, with 7 bases matching TRBD1. Germline CDR1 is MDHEN and CDR2 is SYDVKM. V lost 3 bases and J lost 0; bases outside the gene matches: 11. The CDR3 spans 17 residues. CDR3 amino acids: CASSFHGYRGRSYEQYF. The CDR3, as DNA: TGTGCCAGCAGTTTCCACGGCTACAGGGGCCGCTCCTACGAGCAGTACTTC.

The chain uses TRBV5-1 and TRBJ2-5; 10 bases map to TRBD2. The CDR3 is 16 amino acids. The trim removed 0 bases at V and 1 base at J, leaving 3 bases unmatched. Germline V gene sequence: CDR1 SGHRS, CDR2 YFSETQ. DNA of the CDR3: TGCGCCAGCAGCTTGGGCCTAGCGGGGGTCCAAGAGACCCAGTACTTC. Translation: CASSLGLAGVQETQYF. Looking up the rest from reference TRBV5-1 and TRBJ2-5 gives the full variable domain: KAGVTQTPRYLIKTRGQQVTLSCSPISGHRSVSWYQQTPGQGLQFLFEYFSETQRNKGNFPGRFSGRQFSNSRSEMNVSTLELGDSALYLCASSLGLAGVQETQYFGPGTRLLVL.

The rearrangement links TRBV29-1 to TRBJ2-7; either TRBD1 or TRBD2 may supply D (7 bases each). Per the germline V gene, CDR1 is SQVTM and CDR2 is ANQGSEA. With 5 bases removed from V and 5 bases from J, the gap between germline ends came to 25 bases. This CDR3 has 16 amino acids. The CDR3 DNA follows: TGCAGCGTTTATAGAGGGGGCGGGGGTAAGCTAGACGAGCAGTACTTC. It encodes CSVYRGGGGKLDEQYF.

This clone is medium-sized in the sample. The chain uses TRBV5-1 and TRBJ2-1; D is perhaps TRBD1 (5 bases). The V gene's germline CDR1 is SGHRS and CDR2 YFSETQ. Trimming removed 0 bases at V and 8 bases at J, with 21 bases between. The CDR3 runs 17 residues. CDR3 sequence: CASSLAGMGMAGDEQFF. DNA for the CDR3: TGCGCCAGCAGCTTGGCAGGGATGGGCATGGCCGGCGATGAGCAGTTCTTC.

This clone was recorded once. The chain couples TRBV28 to TRBJ2-1; 11 bases line up with TRBD2. The CDR3 consists of 15 residues. J lost 0 bases, V lost 7 bases, and 2 bases had no gene match. Germline V gene lookup returns CDR1 MDHEN and CDR2 SYDVKM. The CDR3 here is CASNLAGGSYNEQFF. The CDR3 nucleotides read TGTGCCAGCAACCTAGCGGGGGGCTCCTACAATGAGCAGTTCTTC.

The CDR3 protein is CASVDTGTANYGYTF. Here the CDR3 DNA reads TGTGCCAGCGTAGACACAGGGACAGCCAACTATGGCTACACCTTC. The chain joins TRBV6-5 to TRBJ1-2, with 7 nucleotides matching TRBD1. CDR3 length: 15 amino acids. V dropped 8 bases and J dropped 2; count of bases not matched to a gene: 11. Germline CDR1 MNHEY, CDR2 SVGAGI.

This clone was counted only a few times. J is TRBJ1-5 and V is TRBV19; D not resolved. V shed 1 base and J shed 6 bases, with 4 bases lying between them. The CDR3 spans 12 residues. Germline V lookup: CDR1 LNHDA, CDR2 SQIVND (reference sequence). This chain's CDR3 is CASSIGSQPQHF. In DNA, the CDR3 is TGTGCCAGTAGTATAGGGAGTCAGCCCCAGCATTTT.

This chain joins TRBV5-5 and TRBJ2-3; D gene unclear. This CDR3 has 13 residues. The V gene's germline CDR1 is SGHKS and CDR2 YYEKEE (reference sequence). V lost 0 bases and J lost 5, with 7 bases in between. CDR3 loop: CASSLEVVDTQYF. In DNA, the CDR3 is TGTGCCAGCAGCTTGGAAGTTGTAGATACGCAGTATTTT.

The chain is built from TRBV28 and TRBJ2-6; the D gene is possibly TRBD1 (7 bases). The germline CDR1 and CDR2 sequences are MDHEN and SYDVKM. The CDR3 is made up of 15 amino acids. Trimming cost V 7 bases and J 1 base, with 11 bases left between them. Here the CDR3 DNA reads TGTGCCAGCACCCAGGGGGGATCTGGGGCCAACGTCCTGACTTTC. This gives the protein CASTQGGSGANVLTF.

The V and J genes are TRBV2 and TRBJ2-6; D is ambiguous. CDR1 SNHLY and CDR2 FYNNEI come from the germline V gene. This CDR3 has 15 residues. Between the trimmed V and J ends, which lost 2 bases and 4 bases, there was a span of 9 bases. DNA for the CDR3: TGTGCCAGCAGTGAACAGGAAACCGGGGCCAACGTCCTGACTTTC. Protein product: CASSEQETGANVLTF.

The chain uses TRBV11-2 and TRBJ2-7, with 13 bases aligning to TRBD2. The germline gives CDR1 SGHAT, CDR2 FQNNGV. V dropped 0 bases and J dropped 2; count of bases not matched to a gene: 7. The CDR3 loop spans 18 amino acids. The CDR3 protein is CASSLDSPTSGRAYEQYF. CDR3 sequence (DNA): TGTGCCAGCAGCTTAGATTCCCCTACTAGCGGGAGGGCCTACGAGCAGTACTTC.

The sample holds a few counts of this clone. The chain has TRBV27 and TRBJ1-1, with D maybe TRBD1 (6 bases). Germline V CDR1 and CDR2: MNHEY, SMNVEV (reference sequence). Trimming cost V 5 bases and J 0 bases, with 13 bases left between them. This CDR3 is 15 amino acids long. CDR3 nucleotide sequence: TGTGCCAGCAGTCCCTGGACAGAAATGAACACTGAAGCTTTCTTT. Translating it yields CASSPWTEMNTEAFF.

The sample holds a few counts of this clone. The V call is TRBV4-1, the J call TRBJ1-2; D is uncertain. The CDR3 sequence is 12 residues long. Germline CDR1 reads MGHRA; CDR2 reads YSYEKL. Trimming pared 1 base from V and 5 bases from J, leaving 5 bases between. CDR3 sequence: CASSQVPYGYTF. The CDR3 region has the DNA TGCGCCAGCAGCCAAGTACCATATGGCTACACCTTC.